The clone carrying this T cell receptor beta chain was counted once. Its cognate antigen is unknown. The sample belongs to a study of T cells in Graves' hyperthyroidism and ophthalmopathy. The V end was cut by 7 bases, the J end by 2 bases, with 17 bases between. The CDR3 loop spans 16 amino acids. The germline V gene has CDR1 SEHNR and CDR2 FQNEAQ (reference sequence). Authors of the study amplified TCR beta CDR3 regions from RNA transcripts. First-round RT-PCR targeting the TCR CDR3 was performed with the HTBI primer set. TCRdb independently ran MiXCR on the multiplex PCR reads; one entry per CDR3 protein. Of more than 500,000 distinct CDR3 sequences in the sample, 46% were seen once. General study findings and limits: Researchers report that a 13 V-J model separated ophthalmopathy from stable hyperthyroidism. Most thyroid clonotypes that were expanded above 0.001 also turned up in blood. With a median lead of 6.5 months before onset, the model predicted ophthalmopathy.

The study left out patients who had uncontrolled infection, other autoimmune disease, pregnancy or lactation. The chain is built from TRBV7-9 and TRBJ1-4, with a tentative D call TRBD1 (5 bases). The TCR sequence derives from an adult woman with Graves' disease, either hyperthyroidism or ophthalmopathy (not recorded which). Sequencing was carried out using peripheral blood or thyroid tissue (not recorded which). For the CDR3, the DNA is TGTGCCAGCAAGAGACCAACCGGGGCTACTAATGAAAAACTGTTTTTT. Protein sequence: CASKRPTGATNEKLFF.